The rows below give T cell receptor beta chains drawn from one sample of a study of blood T cell repertoires in COVID-19. Profiled with immunoSEQ multiplex PCR; TCRdb holds only in-frame clones, not every one. This sample has 350,000 to 450,000 clones; 80% to 95% occur once, and the top ten carry around 0.86%. Sequencing was performed on PBMCs or T cells enriched from blood (not recorded which). The receptors were gathered from a woman aged 40 to 50 who had been exposed to COVID-19. Both conserved end residues are part of each CDR3. Each record gives: clone size, D gene, J gene, V gene, CDR3 protein. D genes are given only for firm matches. Clone size appears in some rows only: once, few, many, or a class for an expanded clone.

>.|.|TRBJ2-2|TRBV12-3/TRBV12-4
CASSQIGTGELFF
>.|.|TRBJ1-2|TRBV2
CASGPEGVYGYTF
>.|TRBD2|TRBJ2-3|TRBV30
CAWSSGRGANTQYF
>.|.|TRBJ2-3|TRBV11-3
CASSLRQGSTDTQYF
>.|.|TRBJ1-1|TRBV7-9
CASSPQGGWTEAFF
>.|.|TRBJ1-4|TRBV15
CATSRDWGLGEKLFF
>.|.|TRBJ1-2|TRBV9
CASSEDRYGYTF
>.|.|TRBJ1-2|TRBV6-6
CASSQTGNYGYTF
>.|.|TRBJ2-4|TRBV3-1/TRBV3-2
CASSPWDTATKNIQYF
>.|.|TRBJ2-1|TRBV24-1
CATSQGTPLNEQFF
>.|TRBD1|TRBJ1-2|TRBV3-1/TRBV3-2
CASRGTAYYGYTF
>.|.|TRBJ1-5|TRBV3-1/TRBV3-2
CASSQGQISNQPQHF
>.|.|TRBJ2-2|TRBV9
CASTLGGRNTGELFF
>.|.|TRBJ1-1|TRBV19
CASSPTLRNTEAFF
>.|TRBD1|TRBJ1-1|TRBV18
CASSQTGDRAFF
>once|TRBD1|TRBJ2-5|TRBV19
CASSQDRGRETQYF
>.|.|TRBJ1-2|TRBV21-1
CASSKKDRDGYTF
>.|.|TRBJ1-4|TRBV19
CASSIYAATNEKLFF
>.|.|TRBJ2-2|TRBV5-1
CASSLAGAPKNTGELFF
>.|TRBD2|TRBJ2-1|TRBV27
CASNLRAGVVNEQFF
>once|.|TRBJ1-1|TRBV5-1
CASSLGWGKNTEAFF
>.|TRBD2|TRBJ2-3|TRBV4-2
CASSQDLPVTSGSFKDTQYF
>.|TRBD2|TRBJ2-2|TRBV2
CASTASGGPTGELFF
>.|.|TRBJ2-1|TRBV5-1
CASSPGYHRVPYNEQFF
>.|.|TRBJ1-6|TRBV3-1/TRBV3-2
CASSQGGGVRSPLHF
>.|TRBD1|TRBJ1-2|TRBV6-5
CASRSPGQGLYGYTF
>.|TRBD1|TRBJ2-1|TRBV18
CASSPLQGRSSYNEQFF
>.|.|TRBJ2-3|TRBV5-1
CASSFSGFTDTQYF
>.|TRBD1|TRBJ2-5|TRBV5-5
CASSLVGQGQETQYF
>.|.|TRBJ1-2|TRBV19
CASSTPPTFLGYTF
>.|.|TRBJ1-1|TRBV19
CASSILIQGKTEAFF
>.|.|TRBJ2-1|TRBV4-2
CASSRKTGEAINEQFF
>.|.|TRBJ1-1|TRBV6-4
CASRPMGGMNTEAFF
>.|TRBD1|TRBJ2-3|TRBV27
CASSLLFRGQGGTDTQYF
>.|TRBD2|TRBJ2-1|TRBV19
CASGKMGLAGDHNEQFF
>.|.|TRBJ1-1|TRBV7-6
CASSLAMGARTEAFF
>.|.|TRBJ1-1|TRBV10-2
CASSESGRATEAFF
>.|.|TRBJ1-5|TRBV28
CASSTRRYSNQPQHF
>.|.|TRBJ1-4|TRBV21-1
CASSSRTAEAIEKLFF
>.|.|TRBJ1-6|TRBV5-6
CASSLGQTGSPLHF
>.|TRBD1|TRBJ1-2|TRBV6-5
CASRTGGEDYGYTF
>once|TRBD1|TRBJ2-4|TRBV18
CASSPPRTGATKNIQYF
>.|TRBD1|TRBJ1-1|TRBV7-2
CASSLRGQGSNTEAFF
>.|.|TRBJ1-5|TRBV30
CAWSTGRGKPQHF
>.|TRBD1|TRBJ1-4|TRBV9
CASSAGQGATNEKLFF